This T cell receptor beta chain was found in a study of blood T cell repertoires in COVID-19. Original processing notes: Amplifying reference gene primers gave estimates of nucleated cell counts. Data came from immunoSEQ multiplex PCR; TCRdb stores just in-frame clones and leaves some out. V and J calls plus clone size are reproduced from that table; the DNA served to infer D and trimming. Altogether 200,000 to 300,000 clones are present, 80% to 90% being singletons, with the ten largest covering 2.5% to 3.5%. Cohort allocation depended upon clinical history that participants reported. The CDR3 has 14 residues. CDR1 and CDR2 from the germline V gene are KGHSH and LQKENI. The V end was cut by 3 bases, the J end by 2 bases, with 5 bases between.

J is TRBJ2-6 and V is TRBV18; D gene ambiguous. Sequenced sample: PBMCs or T cells enriched from blood (not recorded which). The clonotype originates from a woman in her forties who had been exposed to COVID-19. CDR3 sequence: CASSPPAGANVLTF. CDR3 nucleotides: TGTGCCAGCTCACCTCCAGCTGGGGCCAACGTCCTGACTTTC.